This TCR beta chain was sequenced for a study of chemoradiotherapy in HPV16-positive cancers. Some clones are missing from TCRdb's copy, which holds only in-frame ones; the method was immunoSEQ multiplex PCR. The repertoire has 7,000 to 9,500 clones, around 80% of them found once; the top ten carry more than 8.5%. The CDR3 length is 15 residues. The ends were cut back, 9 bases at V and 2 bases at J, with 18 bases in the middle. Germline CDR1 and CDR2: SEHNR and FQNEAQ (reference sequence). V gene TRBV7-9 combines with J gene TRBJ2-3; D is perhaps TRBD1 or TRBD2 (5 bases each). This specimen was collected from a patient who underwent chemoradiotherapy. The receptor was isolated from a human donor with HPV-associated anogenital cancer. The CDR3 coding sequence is TGTGCCAGAAGTCCCGGGACGGGCAACACAGATACGCAGTATTTT. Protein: CARSPGTGNTDTQYF.